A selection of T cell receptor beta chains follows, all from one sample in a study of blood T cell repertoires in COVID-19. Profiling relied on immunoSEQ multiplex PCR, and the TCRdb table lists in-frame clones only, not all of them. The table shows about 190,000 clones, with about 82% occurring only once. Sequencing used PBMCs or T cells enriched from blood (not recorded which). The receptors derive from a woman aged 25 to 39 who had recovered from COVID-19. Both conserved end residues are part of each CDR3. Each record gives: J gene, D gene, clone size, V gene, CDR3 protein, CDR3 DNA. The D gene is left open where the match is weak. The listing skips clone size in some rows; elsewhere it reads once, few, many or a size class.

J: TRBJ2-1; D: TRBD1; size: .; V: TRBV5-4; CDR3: CASSQGPGQGPFNEQFF; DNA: TGTGCCAGCAGCCAGGGTCCGGGACAGGGCCCTTTCAATGAGCAGTTCTTC
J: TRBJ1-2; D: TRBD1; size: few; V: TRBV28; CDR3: CASSLGGTGGIGYGYTF; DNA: TGTGCCAGCAGTTTAGGAGGGACAGGGGGCATAGGGTATGGCTACACCTTC
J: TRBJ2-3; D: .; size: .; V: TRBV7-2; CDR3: CASSAGLFTDTQYF; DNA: TGTGCCAGCAGCGCCGGACTCTTCACAGATACGCAGTATTTT
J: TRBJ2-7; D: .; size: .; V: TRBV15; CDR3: CATSRDTPDRRYYEQYF; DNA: TGTGCCACCAGCAGAGACACCCCCGACAGGCGGTACTACGAGCAGTACTTC
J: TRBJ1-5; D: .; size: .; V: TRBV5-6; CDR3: CASSLAGRWPQHF; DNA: TGTGCCAGCAGCTTGGCCGGTCGCTGGCCCCAGCATTTT
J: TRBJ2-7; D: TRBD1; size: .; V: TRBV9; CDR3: CASSVSGTGEIYEQYF; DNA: TGTGCCAGCAGCGTATCCGGGACAGGGGAGATCTACGAGCAGTACTTC
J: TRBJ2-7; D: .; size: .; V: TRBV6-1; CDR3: CASSDWPGHQYF; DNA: TGTGCCAGCAGTGATTGGCCGGGACACCAGTACTTC
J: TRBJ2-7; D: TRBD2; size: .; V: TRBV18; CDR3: CASSRASGRTTYEQYF; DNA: TGTGCCAGCTCACGGGCTAGCGGGAGGACTACCTACGAGCAGTACTTC
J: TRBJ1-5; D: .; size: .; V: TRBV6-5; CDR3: CASGGTINQPQHF; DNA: TGTGCCAGCGGAGGGACCATCAATCAGCCCCAGCATTTT
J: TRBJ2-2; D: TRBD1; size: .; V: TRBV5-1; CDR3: CASSPFGGQDTGELFF; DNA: TGCGCCAGCAGCCCCTTCGGCGGACAGGACACCGGGGAGCTGTTTTTT
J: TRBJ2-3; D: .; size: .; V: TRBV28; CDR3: CASSPNRLVSTDTQYF; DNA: TGTGCCAGCAGTCCAAACAGGCTGGTTAGCACAGATACGCAGTATTTT
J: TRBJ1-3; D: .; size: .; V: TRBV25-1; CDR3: CASSDGSSGNTIYF; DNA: TGTGCCAGCAGTGACGGTAGCTCTGGAAACACCATATATTTT
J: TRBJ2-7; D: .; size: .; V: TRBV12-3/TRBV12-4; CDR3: CASTNNGGHEQYF; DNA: TGTGCCAGCACTAATAACGGGGGGCACGAGCAGTACTTC
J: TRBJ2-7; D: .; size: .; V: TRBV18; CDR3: CASSNGGASYEQYF; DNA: TGTGCCAGCTCCAACGGGGGAGCATCCTACGAGCAGTACTTC
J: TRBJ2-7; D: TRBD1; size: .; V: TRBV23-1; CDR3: CASSQIQGASYEQYF; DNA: TGCGCCAGCAGTCAAATCCAGGGGGCATCCTACGAGCAGTACTTC
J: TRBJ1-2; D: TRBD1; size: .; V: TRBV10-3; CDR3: CAISDTGVAYGYTF; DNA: TGTGCCATCAGTGACACAGGGGTGGCCTATGGCTACACCTTC